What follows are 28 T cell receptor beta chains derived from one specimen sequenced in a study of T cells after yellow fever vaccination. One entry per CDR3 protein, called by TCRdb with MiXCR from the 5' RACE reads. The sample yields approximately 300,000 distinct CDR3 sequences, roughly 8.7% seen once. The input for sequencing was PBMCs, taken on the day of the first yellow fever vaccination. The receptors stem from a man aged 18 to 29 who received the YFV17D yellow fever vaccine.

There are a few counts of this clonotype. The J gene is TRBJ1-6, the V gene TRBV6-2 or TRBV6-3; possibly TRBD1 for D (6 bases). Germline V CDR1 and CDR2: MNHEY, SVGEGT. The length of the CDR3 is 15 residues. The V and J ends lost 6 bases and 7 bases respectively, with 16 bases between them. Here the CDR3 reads CASRGWTVLNSPLHF. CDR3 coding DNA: TGTGCCAGCAGGGGATGGACAGTACTCAATTCACCCCTCCACTTT.

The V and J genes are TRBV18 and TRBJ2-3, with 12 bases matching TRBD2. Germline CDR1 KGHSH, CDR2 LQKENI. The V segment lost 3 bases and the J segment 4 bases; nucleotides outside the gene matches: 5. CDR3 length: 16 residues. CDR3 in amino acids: CASSPGLAGLSDTQYF. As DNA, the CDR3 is TGTGCCAGCTCACCCGGACTAGCGGGGTTGTCAGATACGCAGTATTTT. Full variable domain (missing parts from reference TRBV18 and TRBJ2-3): NAGVMQNPRHLVRRRGQEARLRCSPMKGHSHVYWYRQLPEEGLKFMVYLQKENIIDESGMPKERFSAEFPKEGPSILRIQQVVRGDSAAYFCASSPGLAGLSDTQYFGPGTRLTVL.

CDR3 amino acids: CASSQGTWGYGYTF. CDR3 nucleotides: TGCGCCAGCAGCCAAGGTACCTGGGGCTATGGCTACACCTTC. The chain has TRBV4-1 and TRBJ1-2; D not certain. Per the germline V gene, CDR1 is MGHRA and CDR2 is YSYEKL. The CDR3 sequence is 14 residues long. The V gene lost 1 base and the J gene lost 4 bases, with 10 bases spanning the gap.

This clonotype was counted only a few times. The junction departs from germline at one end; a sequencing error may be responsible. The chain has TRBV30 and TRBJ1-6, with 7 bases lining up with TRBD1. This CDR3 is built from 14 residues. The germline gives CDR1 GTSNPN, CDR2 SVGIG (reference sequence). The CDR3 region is CAGRQGPYNSPLHF. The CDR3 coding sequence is TGTGCCGGGAGACAGGGCCCCTATAATTCACCCCTCCACTTT.

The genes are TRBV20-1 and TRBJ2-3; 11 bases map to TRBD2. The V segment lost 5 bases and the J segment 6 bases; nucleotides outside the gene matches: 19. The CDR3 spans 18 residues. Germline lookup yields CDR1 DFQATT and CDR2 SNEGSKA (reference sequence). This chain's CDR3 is CSAPIKRIAGGRWDTQYF. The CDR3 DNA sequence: TGCAGTGCTCCTATCAAGCGTATAGCGGGGGGGCGGTGGGATACGCAGTATTTT.

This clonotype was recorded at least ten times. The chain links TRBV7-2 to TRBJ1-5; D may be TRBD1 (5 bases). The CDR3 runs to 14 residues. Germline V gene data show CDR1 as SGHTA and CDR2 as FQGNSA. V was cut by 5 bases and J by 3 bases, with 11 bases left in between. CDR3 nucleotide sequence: TGTGCCAGCAGCCCCGACAGAAACAATCAGCCCCAGCATTTT. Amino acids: CASSPDRNNQPQHF.

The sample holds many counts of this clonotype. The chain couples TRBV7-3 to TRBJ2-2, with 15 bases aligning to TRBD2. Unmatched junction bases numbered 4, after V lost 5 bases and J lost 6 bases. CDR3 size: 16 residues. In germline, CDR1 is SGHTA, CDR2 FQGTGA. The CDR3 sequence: CASSRTSGGAPGELFF. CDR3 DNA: TGTGCCAGCAGCAGGACTAGCGGGGGGGCCCCCGGGGAGCTGTTTTTT.

The CDR3: CASSFGDYSNQPQHF. The CDR3 DNA reads as TGTGCCAGCAGCTTTGGGGACTATAGCAATCAGCCCCAGCATTTT. The chain couples TRBV7-2 to TRBJ1-5, with D possibly matching TRBD1 (5 bases). Trimming shortened V by 3 bases and J by 0 bases, and 9 bases separated the two germline ends. CDR3 size: 15 residues. Germline V gene lookup returns CDR1 SGHTA and CDR2 FQGNSA.

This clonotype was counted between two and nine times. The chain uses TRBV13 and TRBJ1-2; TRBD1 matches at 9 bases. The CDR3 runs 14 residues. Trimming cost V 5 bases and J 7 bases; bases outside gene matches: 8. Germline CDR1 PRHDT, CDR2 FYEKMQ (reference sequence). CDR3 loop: CASSNPGQGRGYTF. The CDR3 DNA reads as TGTGCCAGCAGCAATCCGGGACAGGGTCGTGGCTACACCTTC.

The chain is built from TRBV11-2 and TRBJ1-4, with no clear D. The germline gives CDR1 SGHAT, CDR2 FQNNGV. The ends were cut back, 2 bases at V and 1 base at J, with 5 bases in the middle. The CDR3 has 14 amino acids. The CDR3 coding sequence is TGTGCCAGCAGCTTACGGCAAACTAATGAAAAACTGTTTTTT. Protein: CASSLRQTNEKLFF.

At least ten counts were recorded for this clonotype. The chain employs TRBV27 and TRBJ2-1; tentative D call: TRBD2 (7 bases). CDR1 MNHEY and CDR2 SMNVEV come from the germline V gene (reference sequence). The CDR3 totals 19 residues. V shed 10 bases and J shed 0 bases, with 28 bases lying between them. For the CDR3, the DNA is TGTGCCACCGGAGGGCGGGGGCCTCTTCCTTTAAGCTCCTACAATGAGCAGTTCTTC. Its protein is CATGGRGPLPLSSYNEQFF.

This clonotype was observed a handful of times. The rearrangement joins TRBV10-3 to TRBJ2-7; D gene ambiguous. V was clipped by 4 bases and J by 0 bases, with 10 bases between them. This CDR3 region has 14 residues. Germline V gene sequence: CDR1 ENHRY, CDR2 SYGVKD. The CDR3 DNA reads TGTGCCATCAGTGCCGACGGTCTCTCCTACGAGCAGTACGTC. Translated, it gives CAISADGLSYEQYV.

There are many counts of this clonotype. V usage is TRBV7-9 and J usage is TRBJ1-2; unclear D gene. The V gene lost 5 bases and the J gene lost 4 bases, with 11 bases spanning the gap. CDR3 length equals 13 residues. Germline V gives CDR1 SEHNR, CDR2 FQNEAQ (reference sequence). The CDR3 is CASSPTELYGYTF. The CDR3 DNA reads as TGTGCCAGCAGCCCCACGGAACTCTATGGCTACACCTTC.

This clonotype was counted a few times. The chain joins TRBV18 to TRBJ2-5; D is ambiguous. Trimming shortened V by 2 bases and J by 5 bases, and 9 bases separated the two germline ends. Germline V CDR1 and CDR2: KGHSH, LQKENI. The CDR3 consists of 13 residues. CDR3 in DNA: TGTGCCAGCTCACCATTAAGTCAGGAGACCCAGTACTTC. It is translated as CASSPLSQETQYF. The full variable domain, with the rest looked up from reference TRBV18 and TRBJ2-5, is NAGVMQNPRHLVRRRGQEARLRCSPMKGHSHVYWYRQLPEEGLKFMVYLQKENIIDESGMPKERFSAEFPKEGPSILRIQQVVRGDSAAYFCASSPLSQETQYFGPGTRLLVL.

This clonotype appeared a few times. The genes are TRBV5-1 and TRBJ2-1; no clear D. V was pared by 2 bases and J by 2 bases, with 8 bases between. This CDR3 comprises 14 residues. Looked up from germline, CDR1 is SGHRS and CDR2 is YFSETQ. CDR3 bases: TGCGCCAGCAGCTTTACCGAAACCTACAATGAGCAGTTCTTC. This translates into CASSFTETYNEQFF.

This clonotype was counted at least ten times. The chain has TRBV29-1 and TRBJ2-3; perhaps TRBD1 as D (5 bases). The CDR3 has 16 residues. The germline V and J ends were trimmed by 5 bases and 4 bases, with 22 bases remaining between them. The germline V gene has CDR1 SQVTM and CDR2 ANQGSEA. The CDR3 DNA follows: TGCAGCGTTCCTCCTTCAGGGCCCGAGCCGTCAGATACGCAGTATTTT. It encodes CSVPPSGPEPSDTQYF.

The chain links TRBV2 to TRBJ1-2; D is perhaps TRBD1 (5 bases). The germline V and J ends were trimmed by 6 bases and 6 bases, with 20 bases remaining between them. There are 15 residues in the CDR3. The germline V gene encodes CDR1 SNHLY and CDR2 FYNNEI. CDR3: CASSDSRQPADGYTF. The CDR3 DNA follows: TGTGCCAGCAGCGATTCTCGACAGCCGGCGGATGGCTACACCTTC. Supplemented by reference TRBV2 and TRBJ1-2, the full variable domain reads EPEVTQTPSHQVTQMGQEVILRCVPISNHLYFYWYRQILGQKVEFLVSFYNNEISEKSEIFDDQFSVERPDGSNFTLKIRSTKLEDSAMYFCASSDSRQPADGYTFGSGTRLTVV.

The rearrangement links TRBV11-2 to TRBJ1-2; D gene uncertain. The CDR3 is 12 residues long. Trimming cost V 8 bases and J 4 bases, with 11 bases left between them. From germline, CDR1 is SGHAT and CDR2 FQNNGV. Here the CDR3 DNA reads TGTGCCAGCGCACAGACAACCTATGGCTACACCTTC. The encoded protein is CASAQTTYGYTF. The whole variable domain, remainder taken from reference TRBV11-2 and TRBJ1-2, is EAGVAQSPRYKIIEKRQSVAFWCNPISGHATLYWYQQILGQGPKLLIQFQNNGVVDDSQLPKDRFSAERLKGVDSTLKIQPAKLEDSAVYLCASAQTTYGYTFGSGTRLTVV.

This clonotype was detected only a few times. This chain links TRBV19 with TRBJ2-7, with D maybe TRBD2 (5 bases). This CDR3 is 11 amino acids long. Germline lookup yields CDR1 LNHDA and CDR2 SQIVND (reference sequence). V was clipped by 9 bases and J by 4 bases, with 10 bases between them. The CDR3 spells CASRTGYEQYF. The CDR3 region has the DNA TGTGCCAGCAGGACGGGATACGAGCAGTACTTC.

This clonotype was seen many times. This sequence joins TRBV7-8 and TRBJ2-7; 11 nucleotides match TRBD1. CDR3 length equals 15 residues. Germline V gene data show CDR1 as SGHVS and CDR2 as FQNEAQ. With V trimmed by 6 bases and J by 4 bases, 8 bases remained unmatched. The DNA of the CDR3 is TGTGCCAGCAGTCTGGGACAGGGGGTTAGGTACGAGCAGTACGTC. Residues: CASSLGQGVRYEQYV.

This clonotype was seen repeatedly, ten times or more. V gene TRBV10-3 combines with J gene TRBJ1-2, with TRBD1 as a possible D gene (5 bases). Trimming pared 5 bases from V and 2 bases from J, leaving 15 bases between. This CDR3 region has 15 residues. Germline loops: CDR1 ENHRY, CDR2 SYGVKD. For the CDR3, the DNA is TGTGCCATCAGTCCACAGGTTTCCCCGAACTATGGCTACACCTTC. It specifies CAISPQVSPNYGYTF.

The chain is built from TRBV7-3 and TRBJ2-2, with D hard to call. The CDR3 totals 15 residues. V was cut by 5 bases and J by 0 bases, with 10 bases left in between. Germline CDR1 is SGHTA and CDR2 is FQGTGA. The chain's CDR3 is CASSLQRPNTGELFF. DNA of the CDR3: TGTGCCAGCAGCCTACAGAGACCGAACACCGGGGAGCTGTTTTTT. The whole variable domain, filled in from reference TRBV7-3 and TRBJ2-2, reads GAGVSQTPSNKVTEKGKYVELRCDPISGHTALYWYRQSLGQGPEFLIYFQGTGAADDSGLPNDRFFAVRPEGSVSTLKIQRTERGDSAVYLCASSLQRPNTGELFFGEGSRLTVL.

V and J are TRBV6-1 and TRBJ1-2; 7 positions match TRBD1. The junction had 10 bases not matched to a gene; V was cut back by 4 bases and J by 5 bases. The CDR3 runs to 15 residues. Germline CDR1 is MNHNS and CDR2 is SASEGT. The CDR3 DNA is TGTGCCAGCAGTGTGTTGGGGACAGTCCTTTATGGCTACACCTTC. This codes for CASSVLGTVLYGYTF.

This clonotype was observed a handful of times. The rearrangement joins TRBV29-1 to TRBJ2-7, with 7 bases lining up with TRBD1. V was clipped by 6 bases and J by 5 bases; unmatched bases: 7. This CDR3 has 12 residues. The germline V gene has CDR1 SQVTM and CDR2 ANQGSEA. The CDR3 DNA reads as TGCAGCGTGGTAAGAGACAGGGACGAGCAGTACTTC. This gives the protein CSVVRDRDEQYF.

The CDR3 DNA reads as TGCGCCAGCAGCCAAGATGACCCTAGCGGTCTTGTTAATGAGCAGTTCTTC. Translation: CASSQDDPSGLVNEQFF. V is TRBV4-1 and J is TRBJ2-1, with 7 bases fitting TRBD2. The length of the CDR3 is 17 residues. Trimming took 0 bases from V and 7 from J; bases not matched to a gene: 12. The V gene's germline CDR1 is MGHRA and CDR2 YSYEKL.

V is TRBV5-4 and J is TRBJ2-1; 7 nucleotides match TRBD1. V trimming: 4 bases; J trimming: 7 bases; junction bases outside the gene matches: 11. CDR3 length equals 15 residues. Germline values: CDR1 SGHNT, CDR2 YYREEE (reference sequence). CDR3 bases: TGTGCCAGCAGCGGCGGACAGGTCCCTTGGAATGAGCAGTTCTTC. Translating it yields CASSGGQVPWNEQFF.

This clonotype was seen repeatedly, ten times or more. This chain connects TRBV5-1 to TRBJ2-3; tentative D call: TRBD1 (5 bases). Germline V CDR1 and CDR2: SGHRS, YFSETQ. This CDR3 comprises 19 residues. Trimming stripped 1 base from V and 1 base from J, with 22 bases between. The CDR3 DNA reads TGCGCCAGCAGCTTGATCCCCCAGGGATCAGGGTTTGGCACAGATACGCAGTATTTT. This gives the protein CASSLIPQGSGFGTDTQYF.

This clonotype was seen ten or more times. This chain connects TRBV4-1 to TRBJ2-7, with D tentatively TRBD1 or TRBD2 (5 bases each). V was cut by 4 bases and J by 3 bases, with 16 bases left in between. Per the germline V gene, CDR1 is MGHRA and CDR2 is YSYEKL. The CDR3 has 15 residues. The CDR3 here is CASSRDQNLGYEQYF. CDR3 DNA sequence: TGCGCCAGCAGCCGGGACCAAAACTTAGGCTACGAGCAGTACTTC.